The entry that follows covers one TCR beta chain sequence. Trimming pared 0 bases from V and 7 bases from J, leaving 22 bases between. The CDR3 runs 17 residues. In germline, CDR1 is GTSNPN, CDR2 SVGIG (reference sequence). The source of the sample is a study of blood T cell repertoires in COVID-19. TCRdb's table, derived via immunoSEQ multiplex PCR, lists solely in-frame clones and lacks some. Of fewer than 250,000 clones in the sample, more than 70% were seen once. Sequenced input: peripheral blood. This chain links TRBV30 with TRBJ1-5, with D possibly matching TRBD1 (6 bases). The clonotype comes from a woman aged 55-70 years with acute or convalescent COVID-19. The CDR3 nucleotides read TGTGCCTGGAGTGTAAAGGGGGGGCGCGCATCAGGCCAGCCCCAGCATTTT. It encodes CAWSVKGGRASGQPQHF. Based on the CDR3 plus reference TRBV30 and TRBJ1-5, the full variable domain is SQTIHQWPATLVQPVGSPLSLECTVEGTSNPNLYWYRQAAGRGLQLLFYSVGIGQISSEVPQNLSASRPQDRQFILSSKKLLLSDSGFYLCAWSVKGGRASGQPQHFGDGTRLSIL.